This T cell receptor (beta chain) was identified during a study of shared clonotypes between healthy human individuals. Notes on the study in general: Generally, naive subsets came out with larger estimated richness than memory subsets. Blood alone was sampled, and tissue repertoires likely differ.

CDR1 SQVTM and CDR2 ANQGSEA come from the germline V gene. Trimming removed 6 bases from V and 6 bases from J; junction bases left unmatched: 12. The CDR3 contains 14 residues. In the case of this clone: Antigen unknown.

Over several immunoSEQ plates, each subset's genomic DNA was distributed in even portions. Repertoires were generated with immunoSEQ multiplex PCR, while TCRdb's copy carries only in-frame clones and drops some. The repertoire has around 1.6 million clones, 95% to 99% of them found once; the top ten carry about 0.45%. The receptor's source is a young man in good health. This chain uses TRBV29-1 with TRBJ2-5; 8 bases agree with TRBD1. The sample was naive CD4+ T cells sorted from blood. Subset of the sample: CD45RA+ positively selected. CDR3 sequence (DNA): TGCAGCGTGGACCCCGGGACAGGAGGTCAGACCCAGTACTTC. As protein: CSVDPGTGGQTQYF.